This T cell receptor beta chain was captured in a study of a mutant IDH1 vaccine in newly diagnosed glioma. The CDR3 covers 16 residues. V lost 4 bases, J lost 2 bases, and 6 bases stayed unmatched. Germline V CDR1 and CDR2: SEHNR, FQNEAQ (reference sequence). Time point given: week 5, during vaccination. Doses consisted of 300 ug of mutant IDH1 20-mer peptide each, paired with topical imiquimod. On this clone: Its antigen is not known.

The data were produced by immunoSEQ multiplex PCR, yet TCRdb's version contains in-frame clones alone and is incomplete. The sample shows about 27,000 clones, about three quarters of them seen only once. This TCR derives from a man in his forties with glioma. This sample comprised PBMCs, obtained from a glioma patient whose treatment included an IDH1 peptide vaccine. The chain couples TRBV7-9 to TRBJ2-5, with 11 bases fitting TRBD2. CDR3 coding DNA: TGTGCCAGCAGCTCCACACCTAGCGGGAGGCAAGAGACCCAGTACTTC. As protein: CASSSTPSGRQETQYF.